A single sample is the source of the 8 T cell receptor beta chains below, sequenced in a study of shared clonotypes between healthy human individuals. Method: immunoSEQ multiplex PCR; TCRdb's copy keeps in-frame clones and lacks some. Here the sample spans about 1 million clones, approximately 80% being singletons. The sample consisted of memory CD4+ T cells from PBMCs. Subset noted: CD45RA-negative fraction. The receptor source for this set is a man younger than 30 in good health. Some clones in this sample may be carry-over from other donors' samples.

V is TRBV28 and J is TRBJ1-3; D is unclear. Looked up from germline, CDR1 is MDHEN and CDR2 is SYDVKM. V dropped 5 bases and J dropped 8 bases, with 7 bases sitting between them. The CDR3 covers 11 residues. The CDR3 DNA follows: TGTGCCAGCAGTCCTCGACACACCATATATTTT. It translates to CASSPRHTIYF. Using reference TRBV28 and TRBJ1-3 for the parts outside the CDR3, the full variable domain is DVKVTQSSRYLVKRTGEKVFLECVQDMDHENMFWYRQDPGLGLRLIYFSYDVKMKEKGDIPEGYSVSREKKERFSLILESASTNQTSMYLCASSPRHTIYFGEGSWLTVV.

Points on this clone: This likely reflects a read error, since a far larger clone is one base away. This chain joins TRBV28 and TRBJ2-6; either TRBD1 or TRBD2 may supply D (5 bases each). Germline-derived CDR1 and CDR2 are MDHEN and SYDVKM. The germline V and J ends were trimmed by 3 bases and 2 bases, with 8 bases remaining between them. The CDR3 length is 15 residues. CDR3 DNA: TGTGCCAGCAGTTTTGGGGGAACTGGGGCCAACGTCCTGACTTTC. Its translation: CASSFGGTGANVLTF.

This chain connects TRBV5-6 to TRBJ1-2, with TRBD1 matching 10 bases. V shed 4 bases and J 4 bases; nucleotides not matched to a gene: 13. CDR1 SGHDT and CDR2 YYEEEE come from the germline V gene. The CDR3 is 17 residues long. The CDR3 spells CASSLVRRRTGGYGYTF. The CDR3 DNA sequence: TGTGCCAGCAGCCTGGTGCGGAGGAGGACAGGGGGCTATGGCTACACCTTC.

CDR3 amino acids: CASSLLASINTGELFF. DNA of the CDR3: TGCGCCAGCAGCTTGCTGGCTTCTATAAACACCGGGGAGCTGTTTTTT. The rearrangement links TRBV5-1 to TRBJ2-2; D is unresolved. V gave up 1 base and J gave up 2 bases, with 12 bases separating them. This CDR3 has 16 amino acids. The V gene's germline CDR1 is SGHRS and CDR2 YFSETQ. Variable domain in full (rest from reference TRBV5-1 and TRBJ2-2): KAGVTQTPRYLIKTRGQQVTLSCSPISGHRSVSWYQQTPGQGLQFLFEYFSETQRNKGNFPGRFSGRQFSNSRSEMNVSTLELGDSALYLCASSLLASINTGELFFGEGSRLTVL.

This clone appeared a single time. V usage is TRBV30 and J usage is TRBJ2-3; D gene unclear. From germline, CDR1 is GTSNPN and CDR2 SVGIG (reference sequence). V was pared by 0 bases and J by 4 bases, with 8 bases between. The CDR3 has 13 residues. CDR3 residues: CAWSVIRADTQYF. As DNA, the CDR3 is TGTGCCTGGAGTGTAATCCGGGCAGATACGCAGTATTTT.

This clone was seen just once. The chain uses TRBV29-1 and TRBJ1-1; D gene uncertain. Germline V lookup: CDR1 SQVTM, CDR2 ANQGSEA. The CDR3 consists of 15 residues. V shed 7 bases and J shed 2 bases, with 20 bases lying between them. CDR3 residues: CSARTRLATNTEAFF. CDR3 nucleotides: TGCAGCGCCCGGACGAGACTAGCCACAAACACTGAAGCTTTCTTT.

The chain recombines TRBV6-6 with TRBJ1-1, with 7 bases identical to TRBD1. Trimming removed 6 bases from V and 2 bases from J; junction bases left unmatched: 3. The CDR3 consists of 13 residues. From germline, CDR1 is MNHNY and CDR2 SVGAGI (reference sequence). The CDR3 DNA is TGTGCCAGCAGGTGGGACAGAAACACTGAAGCTTTCTTT. It specifies CASRWDRNTEAFF.

CDR3 coding DNA: TGTGCCAGCAGTAAAGGGACGGCCCAAGAGACCCAGTACTTC. Its protein product is CASSKGTAQETQYF. This rearrangement joins TRBV7-3 to TRBJ2-5, with D perhaps assigned TRBD1 or TRBD2 (5 bases each). The CDR3 length is 14 residues. Germline CDR1 SGHTA, CDR2 FQGTGA. The germline V and J ends were trimmed by 6 bases and 1 base, with 12 bases remaining between them.